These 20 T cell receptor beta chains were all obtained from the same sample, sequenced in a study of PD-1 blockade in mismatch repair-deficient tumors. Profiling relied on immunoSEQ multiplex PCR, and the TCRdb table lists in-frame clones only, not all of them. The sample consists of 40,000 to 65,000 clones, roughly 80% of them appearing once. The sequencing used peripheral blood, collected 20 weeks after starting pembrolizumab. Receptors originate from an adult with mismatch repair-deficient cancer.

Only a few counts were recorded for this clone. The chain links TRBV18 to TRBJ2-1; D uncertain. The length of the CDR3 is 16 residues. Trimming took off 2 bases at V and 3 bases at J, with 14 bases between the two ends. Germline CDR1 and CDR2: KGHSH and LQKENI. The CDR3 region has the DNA TGTGCCAGCTCACCAGTTGCGACGAGATTCTACAATGAGCAGTTCTTC. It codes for CASSPVATRFYNEQFF.

CDR3 in DNA: TGTGCCAGCAGCTTAGCGGCTATTTCTGGAAACACCATATATTTT. Translated: CASSLAAISGNTIYF. The chain couples TRBV7-8 to TRBJ1-3; D unclear. This CDR3 comprises 15 residues. Germline V lookup: CDR1 SGHVS, CDR2 FQNEAQ. Deletions cut 0 bases from V and 1 base from J, with 7 bases between.

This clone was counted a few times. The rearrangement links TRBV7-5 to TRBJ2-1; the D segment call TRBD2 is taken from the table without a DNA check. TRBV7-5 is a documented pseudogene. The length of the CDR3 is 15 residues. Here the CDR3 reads CARSLASSGRFEQFF. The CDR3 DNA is TGTGCCAGAAGCTTAGCTTCTAGCGGGAGGTTTGAGCAGTTCTTC.

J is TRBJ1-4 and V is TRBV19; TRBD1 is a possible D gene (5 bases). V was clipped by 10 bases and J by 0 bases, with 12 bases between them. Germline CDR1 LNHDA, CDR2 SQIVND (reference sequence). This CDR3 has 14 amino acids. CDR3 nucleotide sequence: TGTGCCACCGCCGAACAGGCAACTAATGAAAAACTGTTTTTT. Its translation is CATAEQATNEKLFF. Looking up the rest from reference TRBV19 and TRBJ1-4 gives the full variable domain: DGGITQSPKYLFRKEGQNVTLSCEQNLNHDAMYWYRQDPGQGLRLIYYSQIVNDFQKGDIAEGYSVSREKKESFPLTVTSAQKNPTAFYLCATAEQATNEKLFFGSGTQLSVL.

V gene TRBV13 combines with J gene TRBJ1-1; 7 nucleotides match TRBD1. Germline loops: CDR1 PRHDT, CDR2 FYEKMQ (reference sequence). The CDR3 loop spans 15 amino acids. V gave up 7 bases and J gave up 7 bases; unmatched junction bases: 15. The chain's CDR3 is CASTDSRQGNIEAFF. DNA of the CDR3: TGTGCCAGCACCGACTCCCGACAGGGTAATATTGAAGCTTTCTTT.

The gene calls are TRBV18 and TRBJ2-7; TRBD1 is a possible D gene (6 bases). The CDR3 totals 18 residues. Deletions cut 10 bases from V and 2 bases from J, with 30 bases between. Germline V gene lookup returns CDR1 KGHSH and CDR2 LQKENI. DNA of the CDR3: TGTGCCACCGCAATATCCGGAGTACAGGGAAAGAGGACCTACGAGCAGTACTTC. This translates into CATAISGVQGKRTYEQYF.

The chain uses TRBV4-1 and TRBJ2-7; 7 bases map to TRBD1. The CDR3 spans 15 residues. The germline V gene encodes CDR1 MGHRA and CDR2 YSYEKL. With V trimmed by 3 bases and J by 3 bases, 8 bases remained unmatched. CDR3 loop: CASSHGTAIIYEQYF. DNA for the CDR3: TGCGCCAGCAGCCACGGGACAGCGATAATCTACGAGCAGTACTTC.

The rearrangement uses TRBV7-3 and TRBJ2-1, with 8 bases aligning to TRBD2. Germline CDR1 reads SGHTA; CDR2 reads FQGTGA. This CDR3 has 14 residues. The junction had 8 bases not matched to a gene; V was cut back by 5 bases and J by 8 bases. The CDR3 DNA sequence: TGTGCCAGCAGCCCCTCCGGGGGGGCCTATGAGCAGTTCTTC. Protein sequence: CASSPSGGAYEQFF.

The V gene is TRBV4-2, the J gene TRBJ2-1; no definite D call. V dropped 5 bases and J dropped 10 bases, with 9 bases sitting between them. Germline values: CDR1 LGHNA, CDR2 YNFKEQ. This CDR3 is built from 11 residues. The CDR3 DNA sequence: TGTGCCAGCAGCTTAATGGGGGAGCAGTTCTTC. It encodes CASSLMGEQFF.

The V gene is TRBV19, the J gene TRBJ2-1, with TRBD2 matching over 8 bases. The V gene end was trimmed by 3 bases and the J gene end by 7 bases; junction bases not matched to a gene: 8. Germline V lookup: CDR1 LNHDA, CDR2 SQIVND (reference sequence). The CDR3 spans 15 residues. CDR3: CASSIPSGGINEQFF. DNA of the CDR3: TGTGCCAGTAGTATCCCTTCGGGGGGGATTAATGAGCAGTTCTTC.

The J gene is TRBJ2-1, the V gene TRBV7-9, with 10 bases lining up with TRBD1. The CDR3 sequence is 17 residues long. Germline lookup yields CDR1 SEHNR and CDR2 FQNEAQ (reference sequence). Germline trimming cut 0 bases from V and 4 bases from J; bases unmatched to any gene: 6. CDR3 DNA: TGTGCCAGCAGCTTAGCTCCGACAGGGGGCGCTTACAATGAGCAGTTCTTC. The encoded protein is CASSLAPTGGAYNEQFF.

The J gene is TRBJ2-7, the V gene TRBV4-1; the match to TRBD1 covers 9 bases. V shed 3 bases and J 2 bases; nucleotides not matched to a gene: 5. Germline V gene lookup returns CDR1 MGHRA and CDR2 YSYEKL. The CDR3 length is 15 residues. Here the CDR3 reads CASSHMGQGTYEQYF. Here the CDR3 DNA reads TGCGCCAGCAGCCACATGGGACAGGGAACCTACGAGCAGTACTTC.

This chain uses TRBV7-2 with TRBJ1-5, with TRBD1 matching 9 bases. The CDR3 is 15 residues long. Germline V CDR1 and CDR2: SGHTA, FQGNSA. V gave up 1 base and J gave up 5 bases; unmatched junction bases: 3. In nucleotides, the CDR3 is TGTGCCAGCAGCTTAGAAGGGACAGGGTATCAGCCCCAGCATTTT. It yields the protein CASSLEGTGYQPQHF. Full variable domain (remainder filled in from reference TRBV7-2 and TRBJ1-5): GAGVSQSPSNKVTEKGKDVELRCDPISGHTALYWYRQSLGQGLEFLIYFQGNSAPDKSGLPSDRFSAERTGGSVSTLTIQRTQQEDSAVYLCASSLEGTGYQPQHFGDGTRLSIL.

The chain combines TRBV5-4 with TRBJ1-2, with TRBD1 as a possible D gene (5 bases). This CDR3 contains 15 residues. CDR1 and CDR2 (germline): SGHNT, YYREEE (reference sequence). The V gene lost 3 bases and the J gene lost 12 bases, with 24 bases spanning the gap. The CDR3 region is CASSSLTGLGMLDTF. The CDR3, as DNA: TGTGCCAGCAGCTCTCTCACAGGTCTGGGGATGTTAGACACCTTC.

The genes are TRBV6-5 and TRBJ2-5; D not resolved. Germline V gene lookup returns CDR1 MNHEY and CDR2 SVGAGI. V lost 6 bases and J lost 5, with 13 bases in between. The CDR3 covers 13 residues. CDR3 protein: CASSNGPRETQYF. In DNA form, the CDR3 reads TGTGCCAGCAGCAACGGGCCACGCGAGACCCAGTACTTC.

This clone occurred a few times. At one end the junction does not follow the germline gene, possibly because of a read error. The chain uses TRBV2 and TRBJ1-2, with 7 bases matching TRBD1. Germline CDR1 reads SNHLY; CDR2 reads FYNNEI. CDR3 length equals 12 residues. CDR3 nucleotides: TGTGCCAGCAGAGCCGGGACAGACATAACCGAATTC. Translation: CASRAGTDITEF.

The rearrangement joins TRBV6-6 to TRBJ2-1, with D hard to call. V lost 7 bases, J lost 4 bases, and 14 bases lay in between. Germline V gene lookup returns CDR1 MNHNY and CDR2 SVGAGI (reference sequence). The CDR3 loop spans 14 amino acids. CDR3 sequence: CASKLSTVYNEQFF. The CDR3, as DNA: TGTGCCAGCAAGCTCTCTACGGTTTACAATGAGCAGTTCTTC.

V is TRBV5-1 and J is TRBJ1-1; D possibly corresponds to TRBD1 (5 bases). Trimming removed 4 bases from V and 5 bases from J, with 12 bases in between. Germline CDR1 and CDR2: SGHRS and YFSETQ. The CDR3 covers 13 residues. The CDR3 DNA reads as TGCGCCAGCAGCCGGGAGGGGAATACTGAAGCTTTCTTT. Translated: CASSREGNTEAFF. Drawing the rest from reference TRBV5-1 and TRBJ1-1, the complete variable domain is KAGVTQTPRYLIKTRGQQVTLSCSPISGHRSVSWYQQTPGQGLQFLFEYFSETQRNKGNFPGRFSGRQFSNSRSEMNVSTLELGDSALYLCASSREGNTEAFFGQGTRLTVV.

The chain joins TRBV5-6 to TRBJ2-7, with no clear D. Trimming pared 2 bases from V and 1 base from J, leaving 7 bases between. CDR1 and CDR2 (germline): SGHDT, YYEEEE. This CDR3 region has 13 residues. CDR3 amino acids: CASSLHASYEQYF. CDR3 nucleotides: TGTGCCAGCAGCTTACATGCTTCCTACGAGCAGTACTTC.

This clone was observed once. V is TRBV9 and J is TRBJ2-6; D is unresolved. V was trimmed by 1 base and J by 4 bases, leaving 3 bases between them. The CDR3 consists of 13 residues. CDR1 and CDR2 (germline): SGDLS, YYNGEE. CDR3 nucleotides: TGTGCCAGCAGCGTATCCGGGGCCAACGTCCTGACTTTC. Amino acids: CASSVSGANVLTF.